The next 16 T cell receptor beta chains were all read from a single sample in a study of T cell changes during pregnancy in multiple sclerosis. Sequencing was performed with immunoSEQ multiplex PCR; in TCRdb, only in-frame clones are kept and a portion is missing. The profile shows approximately 46,000 clones, 75% to 95% of them singletons. The specimen was CD8+ T cells from peripheral blood mononuclear cells, collected after pregnancy. The receptors stem from a female donor with multiple sclerosis, enrolled in a pregnancy study.

V and J are TRBV2 and TRBJ1-4, with TRBD1 as a possible D gene (5 bases). Germline V CDR1 and CDR2: SNHLY, FYNNEI. The ends were cut back, 5 bases at V and 5 bases at J, with 18 bases in the middle. The CDR3 is made up of 16 amino acids. The CDR3 DNA is TGTGCCAGCAGTCAAAAGGGACTACTGCACAATGAAAAACTGTTTTTT. Its protein product is CASSQKGLLHNEKLFF. The whole variable domain, filled in from reference TRBV2 and TRBJ1-4, reads EPEVTQTPSHQVTQMGQEVILRCVPISNHLYFYWYRQILGQKVEFLVSFYNNEISEKSEIFDDQFSVERPDGSNFTLKIRSTKLEDSAMYFCASSQKGLLHNEKLFFGSGTQLSVL.

The chain recombines TRBV30 with TRBJ2-7; D is ambiguous. V was clipped by 0 bases and J by 1 base, with 7 bases between them. Germline CDR1 GTSNPN, CDR2 SVGIG (reference sequence). The CDR3 has 13 amino acids. CDR3 nucleotides: TGTGCCTGGAGTGTGGGCAGTTCCTACGAGCAGTACTTC. As protein: CAWSVGSSYEQYF.

This chain connects TRBV9 to TRBJ1-1, with D possibly being TRBD1 (6 bases). Germline V lookup: CDR1 SGDLS, CDR2 YYNGEE. The CDR3 extends over 16 amino acids. Trimming removed 0 bases at V and 5 bases at J, with 17 bases between. CDR3 protein: CASSVGTVLGETEAFF. CDR3 nucleotides: TGTGCCAGCAGCGTAGGGACAGTGCTGGGTGAAACTGAAGCTTTCTTT.

For the CDR3, the DNA is TGTGCCAGCAGCCTAGTCCTTAACCAAGAGACCCAGTACTTC. Residues: CASSLVLNQETQYF. The chain joins TRBV7-2 to TRBJ2-5; D uncertain. CDR1 is SGHTA and CDR2 is FQGNSA in the germline V gene. Trimming left V 5 bases short and J 0 bases short, with 10 bases between. CDR3 length equals 14 residues.

The chain is built from TRBV4-3 and TRBJ1-2, with D possibly being TRBD1 (5 bases). The CDR3 is made up of 15 amino acids. V dropped 1 base and J dropped 8 bases, with 17 bases sitting between them. Per germline, CDR1 LGHNA and CDR2 YSLEER. CDR3 amino acids: CASSQATGTPKGYTF. The DNA for the CDR3 is TGCGCCAGCAGCCAAGCCACCGGGACTCCGAAGGGCTACACCTTC.

The chain couples TRBV7-2 to TRBJ1-6; 7 nucleotides align to TRBD1. V lost 2 bases, J lost 8 bases, and 6 bases stayed unmatched. The CDR3 is 15 residues long. Germline CDR1 reads SGHTA; CDR2 reads FQGNSA. DNA of the CDR3: TGTGCCAGCAGCTTACGGCAGGGGGTCGATTCACCCCTCCACTTT. Its translation: CASSLRQGVDSPLHF.

The chain recombines TRBV27 with TRBJ1-1; the D is unclear. The CDR3 runs 13 residues. Germline V gene lookup returns CDR1 MNHEY and CDR2 SMNVEV (reference sequence). Trimming left V 5 bases short and J 7 bases short, with 14 bases between. CDR3 sequence: CASSQTADIEAFF. In nucleotides, the CDR3 is TGTGCCAGCAGTCAAACCGCAGATATTGAAGCTTTCTTT.

The gene calls are TRBV5-4 and TRBJ2-1; possibly TRBD1 for D (6 bases). Germline CDR1 is SGHNT and CDR2 is YYREEE (reference sequence). V was shortened by 2 bases and J by 9 bases, with 15 bases between the two germline ends. The CDR3 is made up of 14 amino acids. The CDR3 loop is CASSFNRVAFEQFF. The CDR3 DNA follows: TGTGCCAGCAGCTTCAACAGGGTTGCTTTTGAGCAGTTCTTC.

This chain links TRBV7-3 with TRBJ2-7; D not certain. Trimming stripped 1 base from V and 4 bases from J, with 8 bases between. The CDR3 contains 13 residues. CDR1 is SGHTA, CDR2 FQGTGA, per germline. CDR3 coding DNA: TGTGCCAGCAGCTTAATTCCCGGTTACGAGCAGTACTTC. Protein: CASSLIPGYEQYF. The whole variable domain, remainder taken from reference TRBV7-3 and TRBJ2-7, is GAGVSQTPSNKVTEKGKYVELRCDPISGHTALYWYRQSLGQGPEFLIYFQGTGAADDSGLPNDRFFAVRPEGSVSTLKIQRTERGDSAVYLCASSLIPGYEQYFGPGTRLTVT.

The CDR3 here is CAWSVLGGRSNQPQHF. The CDR3 nucleotides read TGTGCCTGGAGTGTACTCGGGGGGCGGTCTAATCAGCCCCAGCATTTT. The genes are TRBV30 and TRBJ1-5, with TRBD1 as a possible D gene (6 bases). Between the trimmed V and J ends, which lost 0 bases and 4 bases, there was a span of 16 bases. The CDR3 consists of 16 residues. The V gene's germline CDR1 is GTSNPN and CDR2 SVGIG (reference sequence). Looking up the rest from reference TRBV30 and TRBJ1-5 gives the full variable domain: SQTIHQWPATLVQPVGSPLSLECTVEGTSNPNLYWYRQAAGRGLQLLFYSVGIGQISSEVPQNLSASRPQDRQFILSSKKLLLSDSGFYLCAWSVLGGRSNQPQHFGDGTRLSIL.

The J gene is TRBJ2-1, the V gene TRBV7-2, with unresolved D. The CDR3 is 15 amino acids. CDR1 and CDR2 from the germline V gene are SGHTA and FQGNSA. Trimming removed 1 base at V and 0 bases at J, with 7 bases between. CDR3 in amino acids: CASSLGLFSYNEQFF. The DNA of the CDR3 is TGTGCCAGCAGCTTAGGACTTTTCTCCTACAATGAGCAGTTCTTC.

The chain couples TRBV27 to TRBJ2-3; D call uncertain. Trimming took off 2 bases at V and 2 bases at J, with 11 bases between the two ends. This CDR3 comprises 15 residues. In germline, CDR1 is MNHEY, CDR2 SMNVEV (reference sequence). For the CDR3, the DNA is TGTGCCAGCAGTTTAGCCACCAGCGACACAGATACGCAGTATTTT. Translated, it gives CASSLATSDTDTQYF.

The genes are TRBV2 and TRBJ1-2; possible D gene TRBD1, 5 bases. V was cut by 8 bases and J by 4 bases, with 11 bases left in between. The length of the CDR3 is 12 residues. Germline CDR1 and CDR2: SNHLY and FYNNEI. The CDR3 region has the DNA TGTGCCAGCCTCCGGGGGGTCTATGGCTACACCTTC. The encoded protein is CASLRGVYGYTF.

This chain connects TRBV29-1 to TRBJ2-7; tentative D call: TRBD1 (5 bases). Per germline, CDR1 SQVTM and CDR2 ANQGSEA. Trimming removed 1 base at V and 4 bases at J, with 8 bases between. The length of the CDR3 is 12 residues. CDR3 in DNA: TGCAGCGTTGAAGCAGGGTTGTACGAGCAGTACTTC. Protein product: CSVEAGLYEQYF.

CDR3 DNA sequence: TGTGCCAGCAGCCGTTCGACAGGGGATGGTACTGAAGCTTTCTTT. Residues: CASSRSTGDGTEAFF. The chain joins TRBV11-3 to TRBJ1-1; 8 bases fit TRBD1. This CDR3 spans 15 amino acids. V lost 5 bases, J lost 5 bases, and 10 bases stayed unmatched. Germline V CDR1 and CDR2: SGHNT, YENEEA.

The chain joins TRBV5-8 to TRBJ2-7; 10 positions match TRBD2. J was trimmed by 4 bases and V by 6 bases; bases with no gene match: 4. There are 13 residues in the CDR3. Germline V lookup: CDR1 SGHTS, CDR2 YDEGEE. The CDR3 bases are TGTGCCAGCATCCTAGCGGGAGAGTACGAGCAGTACTTC. This translates into CASILAGEYEQYF. Full variable domain (missing parts from reference TRBV5-8 and TRBJ2-7): EAGVTQSPTHLIKTRGQQATLRCSPISGHTSVYWYQQALGLGLQFLLWYDEGEERNRGNFPPRFSGRQFPNYSSELNVNALELEDSALYLCASILAGEYEQYFGPGTRLTVT.